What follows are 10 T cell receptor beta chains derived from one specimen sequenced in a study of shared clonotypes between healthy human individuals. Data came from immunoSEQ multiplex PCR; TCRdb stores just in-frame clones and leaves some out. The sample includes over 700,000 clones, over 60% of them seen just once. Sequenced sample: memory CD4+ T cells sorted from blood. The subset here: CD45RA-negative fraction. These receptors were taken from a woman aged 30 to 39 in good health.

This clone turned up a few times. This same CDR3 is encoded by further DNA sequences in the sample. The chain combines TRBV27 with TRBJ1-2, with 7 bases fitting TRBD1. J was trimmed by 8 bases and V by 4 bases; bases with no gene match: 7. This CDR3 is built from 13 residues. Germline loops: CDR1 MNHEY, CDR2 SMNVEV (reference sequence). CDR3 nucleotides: TGTGCCAGCAGTTCCCCGACAGGGCGCGGCTACACCTTC. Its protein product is CASSSPTGRGYTF.

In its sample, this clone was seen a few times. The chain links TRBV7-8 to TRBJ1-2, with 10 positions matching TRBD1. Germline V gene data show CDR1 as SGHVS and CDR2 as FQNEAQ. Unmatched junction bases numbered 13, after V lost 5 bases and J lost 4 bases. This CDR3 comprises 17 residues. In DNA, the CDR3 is TGTGCCAGCAGCACTCGCCTAGACAGGGGGCGCGTCTATGGCTACACCTTC. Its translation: CASSTRLDRGRVYGYTF.

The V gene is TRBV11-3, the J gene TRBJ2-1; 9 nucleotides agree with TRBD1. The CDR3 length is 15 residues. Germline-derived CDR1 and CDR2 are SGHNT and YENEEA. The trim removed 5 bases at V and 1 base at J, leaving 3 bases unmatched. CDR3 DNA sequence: TGTGCCAGCAGCGGCGGGACAGGGTCCTACAATGAGCAGTTCTTC. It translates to CASSGGTGSYNEQFF.

In DNA, the CDR3 is TGTGCCAGCAGCTTCCGGACTAGCGGGAGCAATGAGCAGTTCTTC. It encodes CASSFRTSGSNEQFF. This chain joins TRBV7-9 and TRBJ2-1; TRBD2 matches 13 bases. Germline lookup yields CDR1 SEHNR and CDR2 FQNEAQ (reference sequence). This CDR3 region has 15 residues. Trimming took 3 bases from V and 6 from J; bases not matched to a gene: 2. Drawing the rest from reference TRBV7-9 and TRBJ2-1, the complete variable domain is DTGVSQNPRHKITKRGQNVTFRCDPISEHNRLYWYRQTLGQGPEFLTYFQNEAQLEKSRLLSDRFSAERPKGSFSTLEIQRTEQGDSAMYLCASSFRTSGSNEQFFGPGTRLTVL.

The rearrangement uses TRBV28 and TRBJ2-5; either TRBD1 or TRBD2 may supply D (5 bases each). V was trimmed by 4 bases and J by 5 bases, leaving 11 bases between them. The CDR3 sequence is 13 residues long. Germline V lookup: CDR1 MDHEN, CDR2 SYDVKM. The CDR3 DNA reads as TGTGCCAGCAGTTCGGGACGGACGGAGACCCAGTACTTC. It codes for CASSSGRTETQYF.

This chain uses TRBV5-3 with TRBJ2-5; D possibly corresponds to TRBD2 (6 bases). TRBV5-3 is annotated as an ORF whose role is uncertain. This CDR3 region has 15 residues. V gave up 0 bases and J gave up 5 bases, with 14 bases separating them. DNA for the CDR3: TGTGCCAGAAGCTTGGCCGGGTCGGGGGACGAGACCCAGTACTTC. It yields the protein CARSLAGSGDETQYF.

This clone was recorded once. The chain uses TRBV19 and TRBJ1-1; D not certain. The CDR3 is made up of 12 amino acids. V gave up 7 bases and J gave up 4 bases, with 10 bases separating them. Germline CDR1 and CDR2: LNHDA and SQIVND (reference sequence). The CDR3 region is CASNGRTTEAFF. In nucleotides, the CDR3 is TGTGCCAGTAATGGACGGACCACTGAAGCTTTCTTT.

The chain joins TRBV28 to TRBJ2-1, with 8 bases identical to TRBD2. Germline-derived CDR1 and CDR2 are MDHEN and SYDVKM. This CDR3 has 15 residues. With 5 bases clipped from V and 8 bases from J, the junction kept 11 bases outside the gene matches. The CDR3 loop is CASSDPAGDQDEQFF. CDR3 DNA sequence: TGTGCCAGCAGTGATCCAGCGGGAGATCAGGATGAGCAGTTCTTC.

The CDR3 DNA reads as TGCGCCAGCAGCTTGGGAGGGGCTGGAAACACCATATATTTT. Protein sequence: CASSLGGAGNTIYF. J is TRBJ1-3 and V is TRBV5-1; a weak D match, TRBD1 (5 bases). This CDR3 comprises 14 residues. The germline V gene encodes CDR1 SGHRS and CDR2 YFSETQ. Trimming left V 0 bases short and J 2 bases short, with 6 bases between.

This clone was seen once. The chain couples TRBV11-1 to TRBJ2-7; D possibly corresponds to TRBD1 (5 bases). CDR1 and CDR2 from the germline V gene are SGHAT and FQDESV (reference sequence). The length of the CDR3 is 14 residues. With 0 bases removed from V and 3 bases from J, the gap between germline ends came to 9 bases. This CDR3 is CASSLAPDSYEQYF. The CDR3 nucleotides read TGTGCCAGCAGCTTAGCGCCCGACAGCTACGAGCAGTACTTC.